Following are 11 T cell receptor beta chains from one sample sequenced in a study of cytomegalovirus exposure and HLA in healthy donors. Method: immunoSEQ multiplex PCR; TCRdb's copy keeps in-frame clones and lacks some. This sample has about 220,000 clones; 90% to 95% occur once, and the top ten carry 0.8% to 1.2%. The sample taken for sequencing was PBMCs. The receptors were gathered from a young woman in good health and CMV-seronegative.

The rearrangement uses TRBV5-5 and TRBJ2-1, with D maybe TRBD1 (6 bases). Trimming left V 3 bases short and J 0 bases short, with 10 bases between. Looked up from germline, CDR1 is SGHKS and CDR2 is YYEKEE (reference sequence). The CDR3 spans 15 residues. In nucleotides, the CDR3 is TGTGCCAGCAGCTATGGGGGCAGCTCCTACAATGAGCAGTTCTTC. Translated: CASSYGGSSYNEQFF.

This chain links TRBV30 with TRBJ2-7; weak D call: TRBD2 (5 bases). The V gene lost 0 bases and the J gene lost 7 bases, with 19 bases spanning the gap. The CDR3 is 15 residues long. Germline V lookup: CDR1 GTSNPN, CDR2 SVGIG (reference sequence). The DNA for the CDR3 is TGTGCCTGGAGTGTACGTAAGATGAGGGTCGGGGAGCAGTACTTC. This translates into CAWSVRKMRVGEQYF.

This clone was found once. The chain joins TRBV9 to TRBJ2-1; possible D gene TRBD2, 5 bases. CDR3 size: 16 residues. Germline V gene lookup returns CDR1 SGDLS and CDR2 YYNGEE. Trimming shortened V by 3 bases and J by 6 bases, and 19 bases separated the two germline ends. CDR3 nucleotide sequence: TGTGCCAGCAGCGGCGAAACTAGTTTGGTAACCAATGAGCAGTTCTTC. This sequence encodes CASSGETSLVTNEQFF.

This clone was observed a single time. The V call is TRBV7-6, the J call TRBJ1-2, with D hard to call. This CDR3 is 14 amino acids long. Trimming took 1 base from V and 4 from J, leaving 10 bases between them. The germline V gene has CDR1 SGHVS and CDR2 FNYEAQ. The CDR3 DNA reads TGTGCCAGCAGCTTAGTTCCAGATGGCTATGGCTACACCTTC. This codes for CASSLVPDGYGYTF. The variable domain in full, with the rest retrieved from reference TRBV7-6 and TRBJ1-2, is GAGVSQSPRYKVTKRGQDVALRCDPISGHVSLYWYRQALGQGPEFLTYFNYEAQQDKSGLPNDRFSAERPEGSISTLTIQRTEQRDSAMYRCASSLVPDGYGYTFGSGTRLTVV.

The chain carries TRBV27 and TRBJ1-2; D is unresolved. Per germline, CDR1 MNHEY and CDR2 SMNVEV (reference sequence). V was clipped by 5 bases and J by 8 bases, with 24 bases between them. CDR3 length: 16 residues. CDR3 loop: CASSPRAPSGVEGYTF. The DNA for the CDR3 is TGTGCCAGCAGTCCCCGAGCTCCTTCCGGTGTCGAGGGCTACACCTTC.

The chain recombines TRBV19 with TRBJ2-2, with 14 bases that match TRBD2. Germline CDR1 and CDR2: LNHDA and SQIVND (reference sequence). V gave up 5 bases and J gave up 4 bases; unmatched junction bases: 6. The length of the CDR3 is 17 residues. In DNA form, the CDR3 reads TGTGCCAGTAGTCCGGGACTAGCGGGAGTAGTCACCGGGGAGCTGTTTTTT. As protein: CASSPGLAGVVTGELFF.

The chain is built from TRBV14 and TRBJ2-7, with TRBD2 matching over 11 bases. This CDR3 region has 15 residues. The germline gives CDR1 SGHDN, CDR2 FVKESK. With V trimmed by 2 bases and J by 5 bases, 5 bases remained unmatched. The CDR3: CASSQRLAGGNEQYF. For the CDR3, the DNA is TGTGCCAGCAGCCAACGGCTAGCGGGAGGCAACGAGCAGTACTTC.

The sample holds one count of this clone. This sequence joins TRBV5-1 and TRBJ1-2; D is uncertain. This CDR3 region has 15 residues. V was trimmed by 0 bases and J by 0 bases, leaving 9 bases between them. CDR1 SGHRS and CDR2 YFSETQ come from the germline V gene. CDR3: CASSLERETNYGYTF. As DNA, the CDR3 is TGCGCCAGCAGCTTGGAGAGAGAAACTAACTATGGCTACACCTTC. The variable domain in full, with the rest retrieved from reference TRBV5-1 and TRBJ1-2, is KAGVTQTPRYLIKTRGQQVTLSCSPISGHRSVSWYQQTPGQGLQFLFEYFSETQRNKGNFPGRFSGRQFSNSRSEMNVSTLELGDSALYLCASSLERETNYGYTFGSGTRLTVV.

The V and J genes are TRBV6-6 and TRBJ1-1, with TRBD1 matching over 7 bases. CDR1 is MNHNY and CDR2 is SVGAGI in the germline V gene (reference sequence). Trimming cost V 2 bases and J 5 bases; bases outside gene matches: 11. The CDR3 sequence is 16 residues long. CDR3 loop: CASSYHLVGGITEAFF. In DNA form, the CDR3 reads TGTGCCAGCAGTTACCACCTAGTAGGGGGCATTACTGAAGCTTTCTTT.

The chain links TRBV28 to TRBJ2-2; tentatively, D is TRBD1 (6 bases). The J call may be mistaken, given a closer DNA end match to TRBJ1-3. CDR3 length: 15 amino acids. In germline, CDR1 is MDHEN, CDR2 SYDVKM. The CDR3 coding sequence is TGTGCCAGCAGTCGGGACACGGTCACTGGAAACACCATATATTTT. Protein product: CASSRDTVTGNTIYF.

This clone appeared a single time. V gene TRBV30 combines with J gene TRBJ2-5; TRBD2 aligns across 7 bases. V was pared by 0 bases and J by 9 bases, with 10 bases of the junction left unmatched. Germline V gene data show CDR1 as GTSNPN and CDR2 as SVGIG (reference sequence). This CDR3 contains 14 residues. This CDR3 reads CAWSVWEGTRAQYF. DNA of the CDR3: TGTGCCTGGAGTGTTTGGGAGGGGACGAGAGCCCAGTACTTC.